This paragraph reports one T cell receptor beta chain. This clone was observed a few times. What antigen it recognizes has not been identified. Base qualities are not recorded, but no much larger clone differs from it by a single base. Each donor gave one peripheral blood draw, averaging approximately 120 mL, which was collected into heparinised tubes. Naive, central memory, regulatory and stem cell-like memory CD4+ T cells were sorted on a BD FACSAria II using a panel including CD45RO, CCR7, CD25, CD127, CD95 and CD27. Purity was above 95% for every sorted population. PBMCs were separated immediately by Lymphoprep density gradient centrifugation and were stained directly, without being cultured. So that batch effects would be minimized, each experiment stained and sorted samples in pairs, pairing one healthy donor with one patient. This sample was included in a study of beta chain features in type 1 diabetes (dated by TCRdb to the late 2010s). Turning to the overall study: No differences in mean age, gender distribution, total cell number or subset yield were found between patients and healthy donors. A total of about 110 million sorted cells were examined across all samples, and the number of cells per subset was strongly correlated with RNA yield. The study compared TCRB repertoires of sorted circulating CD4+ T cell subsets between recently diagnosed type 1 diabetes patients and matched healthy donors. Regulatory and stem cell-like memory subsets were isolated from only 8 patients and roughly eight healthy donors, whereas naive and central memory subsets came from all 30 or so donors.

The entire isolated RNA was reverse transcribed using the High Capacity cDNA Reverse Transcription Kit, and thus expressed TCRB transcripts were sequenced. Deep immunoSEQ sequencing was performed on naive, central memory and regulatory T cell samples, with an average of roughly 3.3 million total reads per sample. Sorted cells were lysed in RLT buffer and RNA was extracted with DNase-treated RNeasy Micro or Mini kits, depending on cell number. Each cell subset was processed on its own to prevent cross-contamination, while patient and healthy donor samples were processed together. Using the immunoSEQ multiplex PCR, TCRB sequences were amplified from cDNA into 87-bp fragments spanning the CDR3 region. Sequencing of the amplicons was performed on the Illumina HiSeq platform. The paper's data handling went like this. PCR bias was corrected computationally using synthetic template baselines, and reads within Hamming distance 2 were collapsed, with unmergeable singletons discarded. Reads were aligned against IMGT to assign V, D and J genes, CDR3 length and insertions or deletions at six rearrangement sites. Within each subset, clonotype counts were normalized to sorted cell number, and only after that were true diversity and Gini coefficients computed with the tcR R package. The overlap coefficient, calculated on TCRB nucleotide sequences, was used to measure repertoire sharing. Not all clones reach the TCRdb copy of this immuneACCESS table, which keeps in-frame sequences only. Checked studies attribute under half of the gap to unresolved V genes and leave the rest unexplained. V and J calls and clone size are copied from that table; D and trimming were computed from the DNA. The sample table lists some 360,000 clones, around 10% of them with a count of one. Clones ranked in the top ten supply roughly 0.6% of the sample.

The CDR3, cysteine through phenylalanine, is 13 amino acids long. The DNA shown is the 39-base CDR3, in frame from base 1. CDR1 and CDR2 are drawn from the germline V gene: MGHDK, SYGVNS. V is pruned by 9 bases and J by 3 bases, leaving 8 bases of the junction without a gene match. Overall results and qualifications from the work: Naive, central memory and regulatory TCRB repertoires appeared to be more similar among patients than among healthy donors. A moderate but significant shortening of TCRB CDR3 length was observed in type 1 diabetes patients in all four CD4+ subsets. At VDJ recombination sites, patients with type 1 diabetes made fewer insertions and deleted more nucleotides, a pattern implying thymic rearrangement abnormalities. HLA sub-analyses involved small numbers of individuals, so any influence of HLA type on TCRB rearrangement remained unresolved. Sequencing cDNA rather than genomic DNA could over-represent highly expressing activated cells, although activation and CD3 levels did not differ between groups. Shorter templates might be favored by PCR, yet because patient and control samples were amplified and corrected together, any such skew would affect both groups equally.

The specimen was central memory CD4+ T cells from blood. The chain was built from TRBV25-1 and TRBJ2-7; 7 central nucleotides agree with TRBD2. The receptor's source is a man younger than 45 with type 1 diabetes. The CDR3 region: CASSGTTIYEQYF. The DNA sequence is TGTGCCAGTTCCGGGACTACCATCTACGAGCAGTACTTC.